Described below is a single T cell receptor beta chain sequence and its context. Its antigen is unknown. The data are from a study of shared clonotypes between healthy human individuals. Study results and limitations: Clonotype sharing levels among donors were expected to vary with sequencing depth.

V lost 3 bases to trimming and J lost 2 bases; unmatched junction nucleotides: 10. The CDR3 is 17 amino acids. In the authors' methods: ImmunoSEQ yielded junction-only sequences lacking quality scores, so filtering differed. Method: immunoSEQ multiplex PCR; TCRdb's copy keeps in-frame clones and lacks some. Clone size and V and J calls were adopted from that table, with D and trimming inferred from the DNA. Altogether 2 million or so clones are present, about 95% being singletons, with the ten largest covering more than 0.95%. It was CD45RO-negative cells, positively selected for CCR7, that made up naive CD8 cells, with terminally differentiated effector memory CD45RA+ cells excluded.

This rearrangement joins TRBV5-3 to TRBJ1-2, with 10 positions matching TRBD1. TRBV5-3 is an ORF, and what it does is uncertain. The specimen sequenced was naive CD8+ T cells sorted from blood. The TCR was taken from a man aged 18 to 30 in good health. CDR3 in amino acids: CARSWGTGERGNYGYTF. The DNA of the CDR3 is TGTGCCAGAAGCTGGGGGACAGGGGAACGTGGAAACTATGGCTACACCTTC.